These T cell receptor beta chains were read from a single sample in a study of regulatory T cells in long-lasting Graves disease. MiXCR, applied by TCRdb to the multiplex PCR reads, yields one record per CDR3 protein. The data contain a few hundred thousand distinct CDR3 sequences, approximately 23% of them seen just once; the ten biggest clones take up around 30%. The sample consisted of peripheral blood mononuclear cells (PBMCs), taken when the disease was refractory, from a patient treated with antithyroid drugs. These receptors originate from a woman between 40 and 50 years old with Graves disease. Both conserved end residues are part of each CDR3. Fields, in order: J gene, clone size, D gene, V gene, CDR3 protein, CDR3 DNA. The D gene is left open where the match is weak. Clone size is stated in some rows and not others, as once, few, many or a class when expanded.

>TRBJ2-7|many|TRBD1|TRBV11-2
CASSPGQGREQYF
TGTGCCAGCAGCCCAGGACAGGGGCGCGAGCAGTACTTC
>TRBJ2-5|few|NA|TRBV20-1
CSARDLSREKSPIKTQYF
TGCAGTGCTAGAGATCTGTCCAGGGAGAAGTCCCCAATAAAGACCCAGTACTTC
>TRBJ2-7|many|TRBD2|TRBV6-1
CASNIGGRVDEQYF
TGTGCCAGCAATATTGGCGGGAGGGTGGACGAGCAGTACTTC
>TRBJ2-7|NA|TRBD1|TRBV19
CASRSGQASEQYF
TGTGCCAGTAGATCTGGACAGGCGAGCGAGCAGTACTTC
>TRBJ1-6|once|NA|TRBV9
CASSEDGSYNSPLHF
TGTGCCAGCAGCGAGGACGGGTCGTATAATTCACCCCTCCACTTT
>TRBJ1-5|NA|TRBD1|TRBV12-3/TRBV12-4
CASSSTDRQEPQHF
TGTGCCAGCAGTTCCACGGACAGGCAGGAGCCCCAGCATTTT
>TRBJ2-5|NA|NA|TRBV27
CASRLSDSLPRTQYF
TGTGCCAGCAGGCTTTCTGACTCCCTCCCCAGGACCCAGTACTTC
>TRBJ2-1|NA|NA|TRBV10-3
CAISEPGQIPYNEQFF
TGTGCCATCAGTGAGCCCGGACAGATACCCTACAATGAGCAGTTCTTC
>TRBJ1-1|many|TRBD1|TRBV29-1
CSVEPTQGAGAFF
TGCAGCGTTGAGCCAACACAGGGGGCAGGAGCTTTCTTT
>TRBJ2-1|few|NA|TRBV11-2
CASSFGGEQFF
TGTGCCAGCAGCTTCGGGGGTGAGCAGTTCTTC
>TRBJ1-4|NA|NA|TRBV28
CASRVQFSNEKLFF
TGTGCCAGCAGGGTGCAGTTCTCTAATGAAAAACTGTTTTTT
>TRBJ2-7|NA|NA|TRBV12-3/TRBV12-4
CASSPGTRIYEQYF
TGTGCCAGCAGTCCCGGGACCCGTATCTACGAGCAGTACTTC
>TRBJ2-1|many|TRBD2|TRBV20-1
CSALGTSGSISYNEQFF
TGCAGTGCTTTAGGGACTAGCGGGAGTATCTCCTACAATGAGCAGTTCTTC
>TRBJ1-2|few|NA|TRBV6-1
CASRQGNGYTF
TGTGCCAGCAGACAGGGCAATGGCTACACCTTC
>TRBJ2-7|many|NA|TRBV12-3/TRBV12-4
CASSFGGEKPYEQYF
TGTGCCAGCAGTTTCGGCGGGGAAAAGCCCTACGAGCAGTACTTC
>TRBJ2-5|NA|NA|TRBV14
CASSQPKDRIKETQYF
TGTGCCAGCAGCCAACCCAAAGACAGAATTAAAGAGACCCAGTACTTC
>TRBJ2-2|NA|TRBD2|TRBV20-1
CSARNPWGVAGFMGTGELFF
TGCAGTGCCAGAAACCCTTGGGGAGTAGCGGGATTTATGGGGACCGGGGAGCTGTTTTTT
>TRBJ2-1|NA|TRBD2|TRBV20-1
CSAPLAGGAYNEQFF
TGCAGTGCACCATTAGCGGGAGGCGCCTACAATGAGCAGTTCTTC
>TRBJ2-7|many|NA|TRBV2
CASPSPGPDEEQYF
TGTGCCAGCCCCTCCCCGGGACCGGATGAGGAGCAGTACTTC
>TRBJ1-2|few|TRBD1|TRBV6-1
CASRTGILYGYTF
TGTGCCAGCAGGACAGGGATCCTATATGGCTACACCTTC
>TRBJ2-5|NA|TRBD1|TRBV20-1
CSATDRDETQYF
TGCAGTGCTACTGACAGGGATGAGACCCAGTACTTC
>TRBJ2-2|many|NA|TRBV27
CASSLVAANTGELFF
TGTGCCAGCAGTTTGGTAGCGGCGAACACCGGGGAGCTGTTTTTT
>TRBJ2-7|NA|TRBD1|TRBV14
CASSLPGQNSYEQYF
TGTGCCAGCAGCCTTCCGGGACAGAACTCCTACGAGCAGTACTTC
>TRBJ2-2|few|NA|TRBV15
CAINSGTVNTGELFF
TGTGCCATAAATTCCGGGACGGTGAACACCGGGGAGCTGTTTTTT
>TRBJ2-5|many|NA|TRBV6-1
CASTPVMRETQYF
TGTGCCAGCACCCCGGTAATGCGGGAGACCCAGTACTTC
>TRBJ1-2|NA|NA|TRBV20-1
CSARDLRRGYGYTF
TGCAGTGCTAGAGATCTTCGCCGGGGCTATGGCTACACCTTC
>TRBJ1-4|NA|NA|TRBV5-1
CASSLRVATNEKLFF
TGCGCCAGCAGCTTGCGGGTTGCAACTAATGAAAAACTGTTTTTT
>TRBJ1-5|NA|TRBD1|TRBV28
CASSLGDRGHQPQHF
TGTGCCAGCAGTTTAGGGGACAGGGGCCATCAGCCCCAGCATTTT
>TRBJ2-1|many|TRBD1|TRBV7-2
CASSLYRDRDNEQFF
TGTGCCAGCAGCTTATACCGCGACAGGGACAATGAGCAGTTCTTC
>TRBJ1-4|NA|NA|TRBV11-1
CASSGRPNEKLFF
TGTGCCAGCTCGGGACGGCCGAATGAAAAACTGTTTTTT
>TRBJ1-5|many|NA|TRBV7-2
CASSLRSTGIGQPQHF
TGTGCCAGCAGCTTAAGGTCGACGGGGATCGGACAGCCCCAGCATTTT
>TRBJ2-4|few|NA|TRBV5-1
CASSLSFGNIQYF
TGCGCCAGCAGCTTGTCGTTCGGAAACATTCAGTACTTC
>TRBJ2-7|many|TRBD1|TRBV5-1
CASTWTGGPYEQYF
TGCGCCAGCACCTGGACAGGGGGCCCTTACGAGCAGTACTTC
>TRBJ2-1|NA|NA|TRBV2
CASRQNKNSWAYNEQFF
TGTGCCAGCCGCCAAAACAAGAACTCCTGGGCCTACAATGAGCAGTTCTTC
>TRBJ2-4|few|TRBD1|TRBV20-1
CSATGQGLAKNIQYF
TGCAGTGCTACGGGACAGGGGCTAGCCAAAAACATTCAGTACTTC
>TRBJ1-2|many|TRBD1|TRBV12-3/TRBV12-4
CASSRRTGGTYGYTF
TGTGCCAGCAGCCGTCGGACAGGGGGTACCTATGGCTACACCTTC
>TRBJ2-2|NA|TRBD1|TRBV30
CAGDTGDGELFF
TGTGCCGGAGATACAGGGGACGGGGAGCTGTTTTTT
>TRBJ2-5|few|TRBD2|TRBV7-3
CASSLGGGVGETQYF
TGTGCCAGCAGCCTGGGCGGGGGAGTGGGGGAGACCCAGTACTTC
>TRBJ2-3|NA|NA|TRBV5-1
CASSLVGITDTQYF
TGCGCCAGCAGCTTGGTAGGGATTACAGATACGCAGTATTTT
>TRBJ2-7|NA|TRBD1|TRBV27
CASSTSWDSLPYEQYF
TGTGCCAGCAGTACCTCATGGGACAGCCTACCCTACGAGCAGTACTTC
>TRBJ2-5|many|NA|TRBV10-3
CAIREVGQETQYF
TGTGCCATCAGGGAGGTAGGCCAAGAGACCCAGTACTTC
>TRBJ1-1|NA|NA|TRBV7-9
CASSASGGGTEAFF
TGTGCCAGCAGCGCCTCCGGGGGCGGGACTGAAGCTTTCTTT
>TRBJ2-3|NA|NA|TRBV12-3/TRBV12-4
CASSFSWGLTDTQYF
TGTGCCAGCAGCTTCAGTTGGGGGTTGACAGATACGCAGTATTTT
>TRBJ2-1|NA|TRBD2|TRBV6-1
CASSEGAGGAGSSYNEQFF
TGTGCCAGCAGTGAAGGAGCGGGAGGTGCCGGGAGCTCCTACAATGAGCAGTTCTTC
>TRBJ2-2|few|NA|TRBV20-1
CSAPRGSQGFNTGELFF
TGCAGTGCCCCACGCGGGTCACAGGGCTTTAACACCGGGGAGCTGTTTTTT
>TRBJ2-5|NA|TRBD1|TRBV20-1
CSARGDREVFSQIKETQYF
TGCAGTGCTAGGGGGGACAGGGAAGTGTTTAGTCAGATAAAAGAGACCCAGTACTTC
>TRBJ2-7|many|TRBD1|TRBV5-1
CASSIGGFAYEQYF
TGCGCCAGTTCTATAGGGGGCTTTGCCTACGAGCAGTACTTC
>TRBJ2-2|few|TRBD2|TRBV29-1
CSVEDGIGTSGRTNTGELFF
TGCAGCGTTGAAGATGGGATAGGGACTAGCGGGAGGACGAACACCGGGGAGCTGTTTTTT
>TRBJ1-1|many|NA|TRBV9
CASSVGLPATEAFF
TGTGCCAGCAGCGTAGGTTTGCCCGCCACTGAAGCTTTCTTT
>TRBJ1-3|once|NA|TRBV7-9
CASSSGQFLSGNTIYF
TGTGCCAGCAGCTCTGGACAGTTCCTCTCTGGAAACACCATATATTTT
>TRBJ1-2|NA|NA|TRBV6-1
CASSQTRTAYDYGYTF
TGTGCCAGCAGCCAAACACGGACGGCGTACGACTATGGCTACACCTTC
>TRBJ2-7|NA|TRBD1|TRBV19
CASSIVATGGEQYF
TGTGCCAGTAGTATAGTCGCGACAGGGGGCGAGCAGTACTTC
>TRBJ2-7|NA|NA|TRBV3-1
CASSQEAWTELNEQYF
TGTGCCAGCAGCCAAGAAGCCTGGACAGAGCTTAACGAGCAGTACTTC
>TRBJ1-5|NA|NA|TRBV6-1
CASSKNFDTVSNQPQHF
TGTGCCAGCAGTAAAAACTTCGACACCGTTAGCAATCAGCCCCAGCATTTT
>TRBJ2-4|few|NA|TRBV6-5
CASSYSEGPIQYF
TGTGCCAGCAGTTACTCGGAGGGGCCCATTCAGTACTTC
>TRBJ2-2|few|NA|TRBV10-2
CASSESVETGELFF
TGCGCCAGCAGTGAGTCGGTTGAGACCGGGGAGCTGTTTTTT
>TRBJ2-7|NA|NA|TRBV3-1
CASSQDLGTRGYEQYF
TGTGCCAGCAGCCAAGATCTCGGTACCAGGGGATACGAGCAGTACTTC
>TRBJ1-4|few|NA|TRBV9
CASSATGRYEKLFF
TGTGCCAGCAGCGCAACCGGAAGATATGAAAAACTGTTTTTT